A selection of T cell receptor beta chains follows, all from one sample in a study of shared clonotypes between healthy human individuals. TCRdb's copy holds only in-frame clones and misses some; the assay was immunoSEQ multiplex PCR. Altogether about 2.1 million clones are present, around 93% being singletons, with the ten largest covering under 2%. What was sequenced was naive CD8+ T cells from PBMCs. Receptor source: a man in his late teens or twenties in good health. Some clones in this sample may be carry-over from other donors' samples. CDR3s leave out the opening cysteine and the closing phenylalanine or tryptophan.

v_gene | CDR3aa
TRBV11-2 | ASSFRGGRDTGELF
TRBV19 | ASSITGAEQF
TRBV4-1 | ASSQALGLPSTDTQY
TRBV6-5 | ASSRTSGRPWEQY
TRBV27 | ASSGRDSLNEQF
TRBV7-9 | ASPVRWREGEDEQF
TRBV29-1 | SVWGYTGELF
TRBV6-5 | ASRLGTGANYGYT
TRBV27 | ASSLWGESNQPQH
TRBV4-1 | ASSQDGGTQETQY
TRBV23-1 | ASSPSGANEKLF
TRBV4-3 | ASSQDLQETQY
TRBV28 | ASTGEGNSYEQY
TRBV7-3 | ASSPLLASTYEQY
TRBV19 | ASSISPVARSYEQY
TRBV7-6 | ASSLVQAVSYEQY
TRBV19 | ASSGPSENYGYT
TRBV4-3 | ASSQDIPGYNEQF
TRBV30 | AWSVLLYTEAF
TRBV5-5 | ASSLVPEAEAF
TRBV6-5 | ASRLSGTDTQY
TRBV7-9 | ASTRRDGSGSRTDTQY
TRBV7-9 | ASSFVGPSYEQY
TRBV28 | ASSAKRTETHYGYT
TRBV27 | ASSSGLAGHEQY
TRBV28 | ASSFETGRFEQY
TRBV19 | ASSSDREGAEGYT
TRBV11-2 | ASSHADRRIRSYNEQF
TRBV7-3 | ASSFDVGAYEQY
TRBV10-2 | ASSPDRVGPEAF
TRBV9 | ASSPHPRTSGAQY
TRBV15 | ATSRERQDYGYT
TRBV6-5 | ASSYSNPASYEQY
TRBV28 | ASSPRRDRDSSYEQY
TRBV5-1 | ASSLNPSGGLSNEQF
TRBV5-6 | ASSLLAYNEQF
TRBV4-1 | ASSQLETGPTGELF
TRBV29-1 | SALDGPVNGYT
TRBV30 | AWRGTGRTEAF
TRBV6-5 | ASKGGGYEQF